This TCR beta chain originates from a study of T cells in Graves' hyperthyroidism and ophthalmopathy. Regions amplified from RNA transcripts were the TCR beta CDR3 regions. First-round RT-PCR targeting the TCR CDR3 was performed with the HTBI primer set. TCRdb re-analysed the multiplex PCR reads in MiXCR, keeping a single row per CDR3 protein. This sample has 250,000 to 300,000 distinct CDR3 sequences; roughly 20% occur once, and the top ten carry under 40%. Trimming left V 1 base short and J 2 bases short, with 6 bases between. This CDR3 contains 13 residues. The germline CDR1 and CDR2 sequences are MDHEN and SYDVKM. This clonotype has ten or more counts.

V and J are TRBV28 and TRBJ2-7; no clear D. Sequenced material: blood. The receptor was isolated from a man aged 50 to 59 with Graves' ophthalmopathy. DNA of the CDR3: TGTGCCAGCAGTTTATCTCAAGCCTACGAGCAGTACTTC. It yields the protein CASSLSQAYEQYF.